The clone carrying this TCR beta chain was seen only a few times. This entry is derived from a study of CD4+ T cells in melanoma. TCRdb keeps only in-frame clones here, not all; method: immunoSEQ multiplex PCR. The sample records roughly 9,900 clones, roughly two thirds being singletons. Germline-derived CDR1 and CDR2 are MNHEY and SMNVEV (reference sequence). CDR3 length: 15 amino acids. With 3 bases clipped from V and 2 bases from J, the junction kept 5 bases outside the gene matches. The sequenced material came from cells from a culture (not recorded whether cultured in vitro). V gene TRBV27 combines with J gene TRBJ2-3; 7 bases line up with TRBD2. The receptor comes from a human donor with melanoma. The chain's CDR3 is CASSFRGSDTDTQYF. CDR3 in DNA: TGTGCCAGCAGTTTCCGCGGGAGTGACACAGATACGCAGTATTTT.